Below are 29 T cell receptor beta chains sequenced from a single sample in a study of T cells in Graves' hyperthyroidism and ophthalmopathy (dated by TCRdb to the late 2010s). Preparation of the library involved multiplex PCR. Sequencing relied on an Illumina HiSeq 2000. Amplification of TCR beta CDR3 regions was carried out from RNA transcripts. The TCR CDR3 was subjected to a first round of RT-PCR using the HTBI primer set and the Qiagen OneStep RT-PCR kit. TCRdb reanalyzed the raw reads on its own, using fastp at Q25 for trimming and MiXCR for clone calling, and kept in-frame beta chains. Each entry is one CDR3 protein sequence, shown with its most common DNA and genes. This sample is represented by about 400,000 distinct CDR3 sequences; approximately 14% of them were singletons. The top ten hold about 5% of the sample. The source material was blood. The receptor source for this set is a woman younger than 30 with Graves' hyperthyroidism.

The V call is TRBV6-1, the J call TRBJ2-7, with a weak D call TRBD1 (6 bases). Germline V CDR1 and CDR2: MNHNS, SASEGT. With 1 base removed from V and 3 bases from J, the gap between germline ends came to 10 bases. The CDR3 runs to 14 residues. CDR3 sequence (DNA): TGTGCCAGCAGTGAAGGTACAGGGTTCTACGAGCAGTACTTC. This gives the protein CASSEGTGFYEQYF.

The CDR3 is CASSQDGIDDEQFF. CDR3 in DNA: TGTGCCAGCAGCCAAGACGGGATTGACGATGAGCAGTTCTTC. The V call is TRBV4-2, the J call TRBJ2-1, with D maybe TRBD2 (5 bases). Germline V gives CDR1 LGHNA, CDR2 YNFKEQ. Trimming cost V 0 bases and J 8 bases, with 11 bases left between them. This CDR3 is built from 14 residues.

Only a few counts were recorded for this clonotype. This rearrangement joins TRBV6-1 to TRBJ1-2; possibly TRBD1 for D (5 bases). The germline V gene has CDR1 MNHNS and CDR2 SASEGT. Trimming took off 6 bases at V and 4 bases at J, with 12 bases between the two ends. This CDR3 has 13 amino acids. DNA for the CDR3: TGTGCCAGCAGCCACGGGGGTCCCTATGGCTACACCTTC. This encodes CASSHGGPYGYTF.

V and J are TRBV6-5 and TRBJ1-2, with D perhaps TRBD1 (6 bases). The CDR3 consists of 15 residues. CDR1 MNHEY and CDR2 SVGAGI come from the germline V gene. V lost 2 bases and J lost 3, with 13 bases in between. The CDR3 nucleotides read TGTGCCAGCAGTTACCTTGCGGGGGGCGACTATGGCTACACCTTC. This sequence encodes CASSYLAGGDYGYTF.

About this clonotype: A much larger clone lies a single base off, so this may be a read error. The V call is TRBV6-2 or TRBV6-3, the J call TRBJ2-1; 9 nucleotides align to TRBD2. The CDR3 loop spans 17 amino acids. The germline CDR1 and CDR2 sequences are MNHEY and SVGEGT. This CDR3 is CASSVGLALSSHNEQFF. For the CDR3, the DNA is TGTGCCAGCAGTGTAGGACTAGCGCTGAGCTCCCACAATGAGCAGTTCTTC.

This clonotype was observed at least ten times. The chain combines TRBV28 with TRBJ1-2; 8 bases are shared with TRBD1. This CDR3 comprises 14 residues. The germline CDR1 and CDR2 sequences are MDHEN and SYDVKM. V was pared by 3 bases and J by 8 bases, with 8 bases of the junction left unmatched. The CDR3 nucleotides are TGTGCCAGCAGTTTGTGGCAGGGGGCAGGGGGCTACACCTTC. As protein: CASSLWQGAGGYTF.

The chain uses TRBV28 and TRBJ2-7; D possibly corresponds to TRBD2 (6 bases). Germline CDR1 MDHEN, CDR2 SYDVKM. The ends were cut back, 6 bases at V and 3 bases at J, with 21 bases in the middle. This CDR3 has 16 amino acids. The CDR3 DNA is TGTGCCAGCAGACCCGCGGGGCAAAGGAGCGACTACGAGCAGTACTTC. This translates into CASRPAGQRSDYEQYF.

This clonotype was detected a few times. This may arise from a read error, as a much more abundant clone is one base away. The rearrangement uses TRBV6-2 or TRBV6-3 and TRBJ2-2; 12 positions match TRBD2. V shed 6 bases and J 3 bases; nucleotides not matched to a gene: 5. This CDR3 has 16 amino acids. Germline CDR1 MNHEY, CDR2 SVGEGT. The chain's CDR3 is CASRPASGRDTGELFF. CDR3 bases: TGTGCCAGCAGGCCCGCTAGCGGGAGGGACACCGGGGAGCTGTTTTTT.

The chain carries TRBV10-2 and TRBJ2-3, with TRBD2 identical over 7 bases. CDR3 length: 16 residues. Germline V gene lookup returns CDR1 WSHSY and CDR2 SAAADI. The trim removed 6 bases at V and 2 bases at J, leaving 11 bases unmatched. The CDR3 loop is CASSRTSAQFTDTQYF. In nucleotides, the CDR3 is TGCGCCAGCAGCCGCACTAGCGCACAATTCACAGATACGCAGTATTTT.

The chain combines TRBV28 with TRBJ1-2, with 7 bases aligning to TRBD1. The CDR3 consists of 13 residues. From germline, CDR1 is MDHEN and CDR2 SYDVKM. V gave up 7 bases and J gave up 4 bases; unmatched junction bases: 6. The CDR3 DNA reads as TGTGCCAGCATCTCCGGGACAGCCTATGGCTACACCTTC. Translated: CASISGTAYGYTF.

This clonotype was counted many times. Its ends do not fully match the called genes, so a read error is possible. The rearrangement joins TRBV6-1 to TRBJ2-7; 8 bases are shared with TRBD1. CDR3 size: 13 residues. Germline CDR1 reads MNHNS; CDR2 reads SASEGT. The CDR3 spells CASRGTGSHEQYF. CDR3 nucleotides: TGTGCCAGCAGGGGGACAGGCTCCCACGAGCAGTACTTC.

This clonotype was seen at least ten times. V and J are TRBV7-2 and TRBJ2-1; D might be TRBD2 (5 bases). Germline V gene sequence: CDR1 SGHTA, CDR2 FQGNSA. The CDR3 is 16 residues long. V dropped 5 bases and J dropped 10 bases, with 24 bases sitting between them. The CDR3 DNA reads TGTGCCAGCAGCCTCATACCGTCAGGACTTCTGGGGGAGCAGTTCTTC. Translated, it gives CASSLIPSGLLGEQFF. Together with reference TRBV7-2 and TRBJ2-1, the CDR3 gives the full variable domain: GAGVSQSPSNKVTEKGKDVELRCDPISGHTALYWYRQSLGQGLEFLIYFQGNSAPDKSGLPSDRFSAERTGGSVSTLTIQRTQQEDSAVYLCASSLIPSGLLGEQFFGPGTRLTVL.

This clonotype was found many times. The chain has TRBV12-3 or TRBV12-4 and TRBJ2-1; D is unclear. This CDR3 is built from 13 residues. V lost 5 bases to trimming and J lost 8 bases, with 13 bases between them. CDR3 region: CASSRNRWDEQFF. The CDR3 DNA reads TGTGCCAGCAGTCGTAATCGTTGGGATGAGCAGTTCTTC.

In its sample, this clonotype was seen many times. The chain uses TRBV6-1 and TRBJ2-1; possible D gene TRBD2, 6 bases. V shed 6 bases and J shed 5 bases, with 11 bases lying between them. The CDR3 is 13 residues long. Germline CDR1 is MNHNS and CDR2 is SASEGT. The CDR3 loop reads CASRPGRDNEQFF. The CDR3 coding sequence is TGTGCCAGCAGACCCGGGAGAGACAATGAGCAGTTCTTC.

This clonotype was recorded many times. The CDR3 DNA sequence: TGTGCCAGCAGCTTCGGGTTGGGGTTCAATTCACCCCTCCACTTT. Translated, it gives CASSFGLGFNSPLHF. The rearrangement joins TRBV11-2 to TRBJ1-6, with no clear D. The CDR3 has 15 residues. The ends were cut back, 3 bases at V and 7 bases at J, with 13 bases in the middle. Germline CDR1 is SGHAT and CDR2 is FQNNGV.

This clonotype was found many times. The chain employs TRBV12-3 or TRBV12-4 and TRBJ1-5; D is ambiguous. Trimming took off 5 bases at V and 1 base at J, with 9 bases between the two ends. The CDR3 is made up of 14 amino acids. DNA for the CDR3: TGTGCCAGCAGTAAGACGGCAAGCAATCAGCCCCAGCATTTT. It is translated as CASSKTASNQPQHF.

The rearrangement links TRBV20-1 to TRBJ2-7, with TRBD2 matching 12 bases. CDR3 length equals 17 residues. The germline V gene has CDR1 DFQATT and CDR2 SNEGSKA (reference sequence). Trimming cost V 0 bases and J 0 bases; bases outside gene matches: 6. The CDR3 DNA is TGCAGTGCTAGAGAGGTGGCTAGCGGGAGGGCCTCCTACGAGCAGTACTTC. This codes for CSAREVASGRASYEQYF.

This chain connects TRBV6-1 to TRBJ2-7, with 9 positions matching TRBD2. CDR1 is MNHNS and CDR2 is SASEGT in the germline V gene. The trim removed 8 bases at V and 1 base at J, leaving 3 bases unmatched. CDR3 length: 13 residues. CDR3 nucleotide sequence: TGTGCCAGCGCTAGCGGGGAATCCTACGAGCAGTACTTC. It is translated as CASASGESYEQYF.

The table lists this clonotype with many counts. V gene TRBV12-3 or TRBV12-4 combines with J gene TRBJ2-1; possibly TRBD2 for D (5 bases). V was shortened by 1 base and J by 3 bases, with 10 bases between the two germline ends. The CDR3 length is 15 residues. Here the CDR3 reads CASSLGGPNYNEQFF. The CDR3, as DNA: TGTGCCAGCAGTTTAGGCGGGCCCAACTACAATGAGCAGTTCTTC.

This clonotype showed up just a few times. This chain uses TRBV20-1 with TRBJ1-3; D unclear. Germline V lookup: CDR1 DFQATT, CDR2 SNEGSKA (reference sequence). V was shortened by 0 bases and J by 3 bases, with 0 bases between the two germline ends. This CDR3 has 11 residues. CDR3 protein: CSARDGNTIYF. The CDR3 DNA reads as TGCAGTGCTAGAGATGGAAACACCATATATTTT.

This clonotype was recorded many times. The V gene is TRBV7-2, the J gene TRBJ1-1; D gene ambiguous. This CDR3 comprises 15 residues. V was trimmed by 1 base and J by 1 base, leaving 10 bases between them. CDR1 is SGHTA, CDR2 FQGNSA, per germline. Written as DNA, the CDR3 is TGTGCCAGCAGCTTAGACAGACTTGAGAACACTGAAGCTTTCTTT. This translates into CASSLDRLENTEAFF.

This clonotype was seen only a few times. The chain links TRBV20-1 to TRBJ2-7, with a weak D call TRBD1 (5 bases). V lost 5 bases to trimming and J lost 2 bases, with 13 bases between them. The CDR3 is 13 residues long. From germline, CDR1 is DFQATT and CDR2 SNEGSKA (reference sequence). The CDR3 DNA reads as TGCAGTGCTGCACCAGGGATCGCCTACGAGCAGTACTTC. Its translation: CSAAPGIAYEQYF.

In this sample, this clonotype turned up many times. The chain couples TRBV18 to TRBJ1-6, with 10 bases fitting TRBD1. J gave up 9 bases and V 6 bases, and 5 bases lay outside the gene matches. The CDR3 runs 14 residues. Germline values: CDR1 KGHSH, CDR2 LQKENI. This chain's CDR3 is CASSRDRGLSPLHF. The CDR3 DNA sequence: TGTGCCAGCTCGAGGGACAGGGGTCTTTCACCCCTCCACTTT.

In its sample, this clonotype was seen many times. The chain is built from TRBV28 and TRBJ2-7, with 11 bases that match TRBD1. The germline gives CDR1 MDHEN, CDR2 SYDVKM. V dropped 3 bases and J dropped 5; count of bases not matched to a gene: 9. This CDR3 has 16 residues. CDR3 DNA sequence: TGTGCCAGCAGTTTTTTTCGGAGGACAGGGGGCAACGAGCAGTACTTC. Translation: CASSFFRRTGGNEQYF.

This clonotype was observed many times. The J gene is TRBJ1-5, the V gene TRBV11-2; 8 bases align to TRBD1. This CDR3 spans 15 amino acids. Germline-derived CDR1 and CDR2 are SGHAT and FQNNGV. Trimming took 5 bases from V and 4 from J; bases not matched to a gene: 7. This chain's CDR3 is CASSVRQGNNQPQHF. DNA for the CDR3: TGTGCCAGCAGCGTCAGACAGGGGAATAATCAGCCCCAGCATTTT.

V and J are TRBV7-9 and TRBJ2-7, with 8 positions matching TRBD1. Germline CDR1 SEHNR, CDR2 FQNEAQ (reference sequence). The CDR3 consists of 15 residues. J gave up 3 bases and V 5 bases, and 9 bases lay outside the gene matches. The chain's CDR3 is CASSLRQGIDYEQYF. The CDR3, as DNA: TGTGCCAGCAGCCTCCGACAGGGGATAGACTACGAGCAGTACTTC.

This clonotype was seen at least ten times. CDR3 sequence: CASSLGATYEQYF. In DNA, the CDR3 is TGTGCCAGCAGCCTAGGGGCTACCTACGAGCAGTACTTC. The genes are TRBV27 and TRBJ2-7, with D maybe TRBD1 (5 bases). V lost 6 bases to trimming and J lost 2 bases, with 11 bases between them. This CDR3 has 13 amino acids. The germline gives CDR1 MNHEY, CDR2 SMNVEV (reference sequence).

This clonotype was counted ten times or more. CDR3 amino acids: CASSADRLNEKLFF. CDR3 coding DNA: TGTGCCAGCAGTGCGGACAGACTTAATGAAAAACTGTTTTTT. The V call is TRBV2, the J call TRBJ1-4, with D perhaps TRBD1 (6 bases). CDR1 is SNHLY and CDR2 is FYNNEI in the germline V gene. The CDR3 runs 14 residues. V was cut by 4 bases and J by 4 bases, with 10 bases left in between.

The chain couples TRBV5-8 to TRBJ1-2; TRBD1 matches at 10 bases. This CDR3 is 16 amino acids long. CDR1 and CDR2 from the germline V gene are SGHTS and YDEGEE. V shed 4 bases, J shed 4 bases, and the junction held 10 bases outside the gene matches. CDR3 DNA: TGTGCCAGCAGCGGTGACAGGGGGCGCTTTGGCTATGGCTACACCTTC. As protein: CASSGDRGRFGYGYTF.